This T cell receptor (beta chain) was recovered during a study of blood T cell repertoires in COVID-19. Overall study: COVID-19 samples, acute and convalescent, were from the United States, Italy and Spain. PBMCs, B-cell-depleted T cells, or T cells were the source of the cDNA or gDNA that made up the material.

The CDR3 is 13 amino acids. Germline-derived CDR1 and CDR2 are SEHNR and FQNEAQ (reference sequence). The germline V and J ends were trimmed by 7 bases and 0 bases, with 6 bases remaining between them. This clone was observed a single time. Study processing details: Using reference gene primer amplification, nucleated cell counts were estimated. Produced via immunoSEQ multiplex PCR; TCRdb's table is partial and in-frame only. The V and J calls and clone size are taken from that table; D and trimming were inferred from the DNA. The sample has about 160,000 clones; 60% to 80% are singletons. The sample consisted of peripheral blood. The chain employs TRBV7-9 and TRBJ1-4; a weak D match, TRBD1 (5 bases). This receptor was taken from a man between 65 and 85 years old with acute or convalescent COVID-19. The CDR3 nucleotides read TGTGCCAGCATGACAGCAACTAATGAAAAACTGTTTTTT. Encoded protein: CASMTATNEKLFF. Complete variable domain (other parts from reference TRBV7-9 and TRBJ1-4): DTGVSQNPRHKITKRGQNVTFRCDPISEHNRLYWYRQTLGQGPEFLTYFQNEAQLEKSRLLSDRFSAERPKGSFSTLEIQRTEQGDSAMYLCASMTATNEKLFFGSGTQLSVL.